These T cell receptor beta chains were read from a single sample in a study of T cells in narcolepsy. Using immunoSEQ multiplex PCR, the repertoire was profiled, and TCRdb retains in-frame clones only, with some absent. Of some 30,000 clones in the sample, around four fifths were seen once. Sequenced material: memory (CD45RA-) CD4+ T cells from blood. These receptors came from a human donor in good health. Each CDR3 is given with its conserved first and last residue. The D gene is left open where the match is weak. Part of the rows lack a size; the others show once, few, many or a class for expanded clones.

>TRBJ1-6|.|.|TRBV28
CASTPGGPRESPLHF
TGTGCCAGCACCCCTGGCGGACCCAGGGAATCACCCCTCCACTTT
>TRBJ1-2|.|.|TRBV5-1
CASSGVGLYGYTF
TGCGCCAGCAGCGGGGTGGGGCTATATGGCTACACCTTC
>TRBJ2-7|TRBD1|.|TRBV10-3
CAISESDRGMEQYF
TGTGCCATCAGTGAGTCAGACAGGGGGATGGAGCAGTACTTC
>TRBJ2-1|.|.|TRBV7-2
CASSWGANEQFF
TGTGCCAGCAGCTGGGGGGCGAATGAGCAGTTCTTC
>TRBJ2-4|TRBD1|.|TRBV5-1
CASSLPTGTKNIQYF
TGCGCCAGCAGCCTACCGACAGGGACCAAAAACATTCAGTACTTC
>TRBJ2-5|.|.|TRBV20-1
CSARGGKTQYF
TGCAGTGCTAGAGGTGGGAAGACCCAGTACTTC
>TRBJ1-6|TRBD1|.|TRBV5-4
CASTPDRVNNSPLHF
TGTGCCAGCACCCCAGACAGGGTAAATAATTCACCCCTCCACTTT
>TRBJ2-3|.|.|TRBV28
CASKGGPTDTQYF
TGTGCCAGCAAGGGAGGCCCCACAGATACGCAGTATTTT
>TRBJ1-6|.|.|TRBV21-1
CASRTKLATLHHNSPLHF
TGTGCCAGCAGAACCAAACTAGCTACACTACATCATAATTCACCCCTCCACTTT
>TRBJ2-3|TRBD1|.|TRBV5-6
CASSPGQISTDTQYF
TGTGCCAGCAGCCCGGGACAGATTAGCACAGATACGCAGTATTTT
>TRBJ2-1|.|once|TRBV5-1
CASSLSSAVNNEQFF
TGCGCCAGCAGCTTGTCATCAGCGGTTAACAATGAGCAGTTCTTC
>TRBJ1-6|.|.|TRBV11-2
CASSLPISYGSPLHF
TGTGCCAGCAGCTTACCGATTTCCTACGGTTCACCCCTCCACTTT